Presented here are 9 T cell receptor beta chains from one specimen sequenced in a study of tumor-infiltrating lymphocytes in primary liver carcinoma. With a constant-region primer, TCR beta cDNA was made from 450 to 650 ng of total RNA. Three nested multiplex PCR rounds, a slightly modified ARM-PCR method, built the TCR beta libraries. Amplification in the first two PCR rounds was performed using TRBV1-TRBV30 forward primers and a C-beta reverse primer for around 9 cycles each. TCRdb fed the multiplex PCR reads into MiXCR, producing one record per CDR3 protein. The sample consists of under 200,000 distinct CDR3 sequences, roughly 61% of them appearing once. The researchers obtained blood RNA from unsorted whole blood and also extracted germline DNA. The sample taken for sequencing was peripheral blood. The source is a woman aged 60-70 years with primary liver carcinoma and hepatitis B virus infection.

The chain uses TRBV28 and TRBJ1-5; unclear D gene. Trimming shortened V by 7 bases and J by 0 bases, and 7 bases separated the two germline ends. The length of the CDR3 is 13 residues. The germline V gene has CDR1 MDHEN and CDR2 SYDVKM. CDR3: CASTTNSNQPQHF. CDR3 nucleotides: TGTGCCAGCACCACCAATAGCAATCAGCCCCAGCATTTT.

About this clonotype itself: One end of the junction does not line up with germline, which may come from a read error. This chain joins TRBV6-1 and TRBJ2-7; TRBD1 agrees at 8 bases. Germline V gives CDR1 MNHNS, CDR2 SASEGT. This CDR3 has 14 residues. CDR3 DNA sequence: TGTGCCAGCAGTAGACAGGGGTATCCCTACGTGCAGTACTTC. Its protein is CASSRQGYPYVQYF.

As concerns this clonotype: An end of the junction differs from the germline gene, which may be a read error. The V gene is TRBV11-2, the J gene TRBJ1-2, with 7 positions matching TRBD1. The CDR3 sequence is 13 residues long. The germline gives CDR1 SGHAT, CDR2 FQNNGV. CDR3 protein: CVSSSGGDYGYTF. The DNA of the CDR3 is TGTGTCAGCAGCTCAGGGGGGGACTATGGCTACACCTTC.

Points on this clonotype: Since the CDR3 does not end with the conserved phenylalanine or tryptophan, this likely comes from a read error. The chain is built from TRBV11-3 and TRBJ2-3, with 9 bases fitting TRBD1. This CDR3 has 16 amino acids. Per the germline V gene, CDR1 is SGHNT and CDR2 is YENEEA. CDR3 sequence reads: CASSLEAGTGSDTQYS. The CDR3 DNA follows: TGTGCTAGCAGCTTAGAAGCGGGGACAGGGTCAGATACGCAGTATTCT.

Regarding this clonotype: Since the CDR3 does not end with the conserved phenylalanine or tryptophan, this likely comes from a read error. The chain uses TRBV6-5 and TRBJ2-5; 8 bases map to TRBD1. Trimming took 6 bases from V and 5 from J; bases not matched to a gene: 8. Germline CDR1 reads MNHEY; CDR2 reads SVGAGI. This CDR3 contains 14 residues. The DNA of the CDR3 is TGTGCCAGCAGGGGACAGGCGATACAGGAGACCCAGTACTCC. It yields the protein CASRGQAIQETQYS.

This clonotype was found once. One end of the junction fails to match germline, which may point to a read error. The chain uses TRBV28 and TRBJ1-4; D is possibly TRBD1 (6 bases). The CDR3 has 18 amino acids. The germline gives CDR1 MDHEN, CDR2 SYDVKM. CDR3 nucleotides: TGTGTCAGCAGACAAAAACAAGGGGGATATTCAACTAATGAAAAACTGGTTTTT. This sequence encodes CVSRQKQGGYSTNEKLVF.

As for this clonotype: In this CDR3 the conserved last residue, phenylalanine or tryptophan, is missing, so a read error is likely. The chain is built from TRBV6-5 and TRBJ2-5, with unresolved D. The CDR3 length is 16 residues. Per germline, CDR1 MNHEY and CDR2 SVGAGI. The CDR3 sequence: CASSYSSRQNQETQYS. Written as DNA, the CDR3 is TGTGCCAGTAGTTACTCGAGTCGTCAGAACCAAGAGACCCAGTACTCC.

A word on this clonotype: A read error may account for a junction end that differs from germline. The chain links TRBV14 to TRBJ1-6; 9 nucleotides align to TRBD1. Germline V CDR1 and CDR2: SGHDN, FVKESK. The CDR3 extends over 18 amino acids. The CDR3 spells CASSPRWGQGIQDSALHF. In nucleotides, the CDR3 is TGTGCCAGCAGCCCAAGGTGGGGACAGGGCATCCAGGATTCAGCCCTCCACTTT.

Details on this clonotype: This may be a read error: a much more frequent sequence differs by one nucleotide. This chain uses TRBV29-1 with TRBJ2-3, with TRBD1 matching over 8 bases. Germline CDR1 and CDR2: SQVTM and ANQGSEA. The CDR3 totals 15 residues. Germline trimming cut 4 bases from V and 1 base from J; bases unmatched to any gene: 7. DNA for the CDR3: TGCAGCGTTGGGAGGCAGGGGGCAGGCACAGATACGCAGTATTTT. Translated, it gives CSVGRQGAGTDTQYF.